The TCR beta chain under discussion was sequenced for a study of T cell responses to AZD1222 COVID-19 vaccine (dated by TCRdb to the early 2020s). In terms of the full investigation: Because spike-specific TCR depth and breadth did not differ between the two schedules, AZD1222 recipients who got a second dose at roughly 4 weeks were pooled with those who got a second dose at roughly 12 weeks. A total of 233 trial participants underwent TCR sequencing, of whom more than 200 had received two doses of AZD1222 and about 25 had received two doses of the MenACWY control vaccine. Trial participants were enrolled by age into 18-55, 56-69 and 70-plus year subgroups, with about 150, 28 and 57 TCR-sequenced participants respectively. Study-wide conclusions, independent of this receptor: The whole spike protein was spanned by vaccine-associated CD4 TCRs, and dominant responses were seen in regions 160-218 and 743-854. In the small 56-69-year group, the increase in depth fell short of significance, most likely because of low power. Conclusions about previously exposed vaccinees were limited because only a handful of AZD1222 recipients were SARS-CoV-2 seropositive at baseline. Participants were mostly white British and included more females than males, and it was suggested by the authors that clonal diversity may have been underestimated. Because no samples from the day 14 peak response were available, repertoires could be characterized only after the peak T cell response. Spike-specific TCR breadth and depth rose significantly after two AZD1222 doses compared with day 0 and with MenACWY recipients. Reportedly, almost half of the unique spike-specific TCRs recognized epitopes lying outside the regions that are mutated in the B.1.351 and B.1.1.7 variants.

Trimming accounts for 2 bases at V and 1 base at J, while the number of junction bases matched to no gene is 8. CDR1 SQVTM and CDR2 ANQGSEA were looked up in the germline V gene. The CDR3 runs 15 amino acids, cysteine and phenylalanine included. Kept here is only the CDR3 DNA, which spans 45 bases and is read in frame from base 1. The time point tag for this specimen amounts to: baseline before first vaccination. The vaccinee samples were drawn from two UK trials, COV001 and COV002, one of which was a single-blind randomized controlled phase 2/3 trial testing AZD1222 (ChAdOx1 nCoV-19) in healthy adults. Trial participant PBMC samples were collected at day 0 and day 28 after the second dose for TCRbeta chain sequencing. Note on this clone: Which antigen it targets is not known. No base quality information exists; no much larger clone differs at one position.

The CDR3 regions of human TCRbeta chains were analyzed by immunosequencing. As for how the authors treated the data: Repertoire TCRs were matched against a reference library of SARS-CoV-2-specific TCRs generated with the MIRA antigen-specificity platform. Breadth was defined as the fraction of unique TCRs that were SARS-CoV-2-associated, and depth was defined as the fraction of total T cells that were SARS-CoV-2-associated. Each spike-specific TCR was assigned to its reactive spike region and to a CD4 or CD8 class using the MIRA data. Log10-transformed breadth and depth values were compared by one-way ANOVA with Sidak's multiple comparisons tests. The source is immuneACCESS, and TCRdb retained only in-frame sequences with V and J called. Part of the clones is not carried over; for the studies checked, unresolved V genes explain less than half of this, and the remainder is unexplained. The DNA gave D and trimming, while V, J and clone size come from that table. The sample contains 150,000 to 200,000 clones, about nine tenths of them found a single time. The top ten clones comprise less than 3% of the sample.

The TCR was taken from an adult in good health. Recombination linked TRBV29-1 to TRBJ2-7; 7 of the junction bases match TRBD2. The sample consisted of peripheral blood, taken on day 0 of AZD1222 vaccination. At the DNA level, the sequence is TGCAGCGTTGAACACCCTAGCGGCTCATCCTACGAGCAGTACTTC. Translated, it gives CSVEHPSGSSYEQYF.